A selection of T cell receptor beta chains follows, all from one sample in a study of T cell responses to AZD1222 COVID-19 vaccine. Profiled with immunoSEQ multiplex PCR; TCRdb holds only in-frame clones, not every one. The sample has some 170,000 clones, about 92% seen once. The material was peripheral blood, obtained on day 0 of AZD1222 vaccination. The receptors derive from an adult in good health. The CDR3 runs from the conserved cysteine through the conserved F or W. Fields, in order: clone size, V gene, D gene, J gene, CDR3 protein, CDR3 DNA. A D gene is named only where the DNA matches it firmly. The listing skips clone size in some rows; elsewhere it reads once, few, many or a size class.

.	TRBV7-9	.	TRBJ2-5	CASEENGGETQYF	TGTGCCAGCGAAGAGAACGGAGGGGAGACCCAGTACTTC
.	TRBV12-5	.	TRBJ1-3	CASGFPGFGSGNTIYF	TGTGCTAGTGGTTTCCCGGGGTTCGGCTCTGGAAACACCATATATTTT
.	TRBV30	TRBD1	TRBJ1-2	CAWRRTGANYGYTF	TGTGCCTGGAGAAGAACAGGGGCTAACTATGGCTACACCTTC
.	TRBV2	TRBD1	TRBJ1-5	CASSVDRGLGQPQHF	TGTGCCAGCAGTGTTGACAGGGGACTCGGTCAGCCCCAGCATTTT
.	TRBV29-1	.	TRBJ2-7	CSVARRGIQLEYEQYF	TGCAGCGTTGCGCGCAGAGGGATACAGCTCGAGTACGAGCAGTACTTC
.	TRBV7-2	.	TRBJ2-7	CASSYSARGYEQYF	TGTGCCAGCAGTTATTCGGCTAGGGGTTACGAGCAGTACTTC
.	TRBV18	TRBD1	TRBJ2-3	CASSPNRGPSDTQYF	TGTGCCAGCTCACCAAACAGGGGGCCGTCAGATACGCAGTATTTT
.	TRBV9	.	TRBJ1-4	CASSVGLSNEKLFF	TGTGCCAGCAGCGTAGGACTGAGCAATGAAAAACTGTTTTTT
.	TRBV6-2/TRBV6-3	.	TRBJ2-7	CASSYQAGTGTYEQYF	TGTGCCAGCAGTTACCAAGCGGGGACAGGCACCTACGAGCAGTACTTC
.	TRBV4-2	TRBD2	TRBJ2-3	CASSQDSGGALDTQYF	TGTGCCAGCAGCCAAGATAGCGGGGGGGCCTTAGATACGCAGTATTTT
.	TRBV4-1	.	TRBJ1-2	CASSQGGADYGYTF	TGCGCCAGCAGCCAAGGGGGGGCGGACTATGGCTACACCTTC
.	TRBV6-5	.	TRBJ1-5	CASKLRDGDQPQHF	TGTGCCAGCAAGCTCCGGGACGGTGATCAGCCCCAGCATTTT
.	TRBV6-5	TRBD2	TRBJ2-1	CASRGTSSHNEQFF	TGTGCCAGCAGGGGGACTAGTAGCCACAATGAGCAGTTCTTC
.	TRBV28	.	TRBJ1-1	CASSVAAEAFF	TGTGCCAGCAGTGTCGCTGCTGAAGCTTTCTTT
.	TRBV6-4	.	TRBJ1-6	CASSDSDNLEVSPLHF	TGTGCCAGCAGTGACTCAGACAACCTGGAGGTTTCACCCCTCCACTTT
once	TRBV27	.	TRBJ1-5	CASTPKPGVGQPQHF	TGTGCCAGCACCCCCAAACCGGGGGTCGGTCAGCCCCAGCATTTT
few	TRBV10-2	.	TRBJ2-7	CASSDQGRYEQYF	TGCGCCAGCAGTGATCAGGGGAGGTACGAGCAGTACTTC
.	TRBV5-1	.	TRBJ1-1	CASSLEVRGTEAFF	TGCGCCAGCAGCTTGGAGGTCAGGGGCACTGAAGCTTTCTTT
.	TRBV9	.	TRBJ2-3	CASSVAAGGTDTQYF	TGTGCCAGCAGCGTAGCTGCAGGTGGGACAGATACGCAGTATTTT
.	TRBV5-5	TRBD2	TRBJ2-1	CASSSSGGAVYEQFF	TGTGCCAGCAGCTCTAGCGGGGGGGCAGTCTATGAGCAGTTCTTC
.	TRBV4-1	.	TRBJ1-1	CASSHARNPGNTEAFF	TGCGCCAGCAGCCATGCTCGAAACCCGGGAAACACTGAAGCTTTCTTT
.	TRBV2	.	TRBJ1-4	CASSPRGTENEKLFF	TGTGCCAGCAGTCCACGAGGGACGGAGAATGAAAAACTGTTTTTT
.	TRBV6-5	.	TRBJ1-2	CASSLGAPYGYTF	TGTGCCAGCAGTTTAGGGGCACCCTATGGCTACACCTTC
.	TRBV6-5	.	TRBJ1-1	CASYASSTWAFF	TGTGCCAGTTACGCATCGAGCACGTGGGCTTTCTTT
.	TRBV6-5	TRBD2	TRBJ2-1	CASSYSIAGGSNEQFF	TGTGCCAGCAGTTACTCGATAGCGGGGGGCTCCAATGAGCAGTTCTTC
.	TRBV10-3	.	TRBJ1-2	CAISESRDTYGYTF	TGTGCCATCAGTGAGTCCCGGGACACCTATGGCTACACCTTC